This T cell receptor (beta chain) was obtained from a study of CD4 T cells in relation to SARS-CoV-2 and coronaviruses. Study information: ViraFEST: approximately 10-day antigen culture of PBMCs, then TCR beta CDR3 sequencing. A couple of subjects were Hispanic; patients were under 10 males and a handful of females.

Data came from immunoSEQ multiplex PCR; TCRdb stores just in-frame clones and leaves some out. The sample consists of 35,000 to 50,000 clones, roughly 87% of them appearing once. 75,000 to 100,000 naive or memory CD4+ cells were cultured with CEF peptides for about 10 days. This clone was recorded a few times. Antigen specificity is unknown. Trimming removed 1 base from V and 0 bases from J, with 13 bases in between. Germline V gene data show CDR1 as SGHVS and CDR2 as FQNEAQ. CDR3 length equals 16 residues. Study-wide points: In about 65% of donors, memory CD4+ clonotypes crossrecognized SARS-CoV-2 and at least one common cold coronavirus spike.

This rearrangement joins TRBV7-8 to TRBJ2-7, with D unresolved. This TCR was sampled from an adult with COVID-19. Source material: naive CD4+ T cells from PBMCs, cultured in vitro. Subset of the sample: naive CD4+ T cells isolated by negative enrichment. The CDR3 region has the DNA TGTGCCAGCAGCTTAGGCCGACACCAAAGCTCCTACGAGCAGTACTTC. This codes for CASSLGRHQSSYEQYF.